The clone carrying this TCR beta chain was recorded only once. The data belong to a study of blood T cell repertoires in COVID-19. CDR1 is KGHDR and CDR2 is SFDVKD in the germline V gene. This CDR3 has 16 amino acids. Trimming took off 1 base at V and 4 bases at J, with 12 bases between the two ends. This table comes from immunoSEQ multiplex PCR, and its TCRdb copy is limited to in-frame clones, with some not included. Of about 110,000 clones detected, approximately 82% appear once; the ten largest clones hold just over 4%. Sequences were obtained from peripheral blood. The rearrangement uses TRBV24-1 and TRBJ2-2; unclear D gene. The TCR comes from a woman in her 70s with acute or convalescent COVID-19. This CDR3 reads CATSDFSGLGTGELFF. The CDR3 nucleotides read TGTGCCACCAGTGATTTTTCCGGGTTGGGCACCGGGGAGCTGTTTTTT.